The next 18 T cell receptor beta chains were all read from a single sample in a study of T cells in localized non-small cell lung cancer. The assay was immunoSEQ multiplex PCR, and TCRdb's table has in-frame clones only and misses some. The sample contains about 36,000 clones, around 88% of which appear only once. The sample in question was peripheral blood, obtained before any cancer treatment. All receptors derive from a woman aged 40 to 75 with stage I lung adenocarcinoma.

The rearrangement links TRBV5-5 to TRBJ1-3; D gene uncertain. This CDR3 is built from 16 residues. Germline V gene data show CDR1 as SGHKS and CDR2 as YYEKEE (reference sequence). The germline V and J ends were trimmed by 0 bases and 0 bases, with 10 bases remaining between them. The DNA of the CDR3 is TGTGCCAGCAGCTTGGTCGTAACGGGCTCTGGAAACACCATATATTTT. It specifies CASSLVVTGSGNTIYF.

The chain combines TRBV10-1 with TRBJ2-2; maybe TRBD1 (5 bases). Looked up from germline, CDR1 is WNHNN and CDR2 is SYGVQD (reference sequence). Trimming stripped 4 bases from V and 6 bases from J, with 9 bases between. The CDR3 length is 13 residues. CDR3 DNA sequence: TGCGCCAGCAGTGCCTACAGGCCCGGGGAGCTGTTTTTT. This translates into CASSAYRPGELFF.

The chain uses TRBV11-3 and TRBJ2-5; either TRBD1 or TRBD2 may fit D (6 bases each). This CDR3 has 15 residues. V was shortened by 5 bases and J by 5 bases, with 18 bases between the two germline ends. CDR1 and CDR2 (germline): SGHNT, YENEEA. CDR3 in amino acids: CASSPGAVAGETQYF. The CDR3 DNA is TGTGCCAGCAGCCCAGGGGCAGTCGCGGGGGAGACCCAGTACTTC.

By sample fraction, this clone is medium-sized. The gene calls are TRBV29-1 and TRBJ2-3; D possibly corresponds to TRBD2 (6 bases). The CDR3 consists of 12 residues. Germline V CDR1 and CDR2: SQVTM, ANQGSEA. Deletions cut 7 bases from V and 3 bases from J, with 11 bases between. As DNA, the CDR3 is TGCAGCGGGAGGGGAGGAACAGATACGCAGTATTTT. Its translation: CSGRGGTDTQYF.

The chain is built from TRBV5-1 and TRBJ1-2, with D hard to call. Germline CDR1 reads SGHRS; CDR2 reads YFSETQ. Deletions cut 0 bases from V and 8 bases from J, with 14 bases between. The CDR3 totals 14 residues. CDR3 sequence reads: CASSLAGSGRGYTF. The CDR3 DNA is TGCGCCAGCAGCTTGGCCGGGTCCGGAAGGGGCTACACCTTC.

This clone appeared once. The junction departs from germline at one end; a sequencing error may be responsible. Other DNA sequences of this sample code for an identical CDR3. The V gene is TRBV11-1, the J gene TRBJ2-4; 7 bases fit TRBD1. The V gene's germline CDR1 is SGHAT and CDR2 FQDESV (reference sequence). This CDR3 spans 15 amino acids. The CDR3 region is CASSPYRGRRNIQYF. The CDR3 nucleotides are TGTGCCAGCAGCCCGTACAGGGGCCGTAGGAACATTCAATACTTC.

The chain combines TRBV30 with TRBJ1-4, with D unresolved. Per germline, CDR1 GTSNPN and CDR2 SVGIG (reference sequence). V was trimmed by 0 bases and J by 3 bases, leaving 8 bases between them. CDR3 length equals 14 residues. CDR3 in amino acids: CAWSVGLANEKLFF. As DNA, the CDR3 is TGTGCCTGGAGTGTAGGGCTGGCTAATGAAAAACTGTTTTTT. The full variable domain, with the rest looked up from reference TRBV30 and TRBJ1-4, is SQTIHQWPATLVQPVGSPLSLECTVEGTSNPNLYWYRQAAGRGLQLLFYSVGIGQISSEVPQNLSASRPQDRQFILSSKKLLLSDSGFYLCAWSVGLANEKLFFGSGTQLSVL.

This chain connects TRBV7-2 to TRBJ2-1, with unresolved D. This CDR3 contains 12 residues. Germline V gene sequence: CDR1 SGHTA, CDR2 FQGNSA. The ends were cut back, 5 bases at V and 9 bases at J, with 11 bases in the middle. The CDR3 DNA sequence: TGTGCCAGCAGCCCCTATTCTAGTGAGCAGTTCTTC. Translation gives CASSPYSSEQFF.

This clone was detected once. The CDR3 reads CASSPPNPGEAFF. The CDR3 DNA reads as TGTGCCAGCTCACCACCGAATCCGGGGGAAGCTTTCTTT. The chain couples TRBV18 to TRBJ1-1, with D hard to call. Trimming pared 0 bases from V and 8 bases from J, leaving 10 bases between. The CDR3 contains 13 residues. Germline lookup yields CDR1 KGHSH and CDR2 LQKENI.

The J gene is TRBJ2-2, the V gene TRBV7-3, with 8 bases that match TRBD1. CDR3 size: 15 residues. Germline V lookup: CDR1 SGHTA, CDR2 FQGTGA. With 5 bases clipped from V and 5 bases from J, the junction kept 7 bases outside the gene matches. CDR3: CASSLNRGWTGELFF. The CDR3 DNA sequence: TGTGCCAGCAGCCTCAACAGGGGGTGGACCGGGGAGCTGTTTTTT.

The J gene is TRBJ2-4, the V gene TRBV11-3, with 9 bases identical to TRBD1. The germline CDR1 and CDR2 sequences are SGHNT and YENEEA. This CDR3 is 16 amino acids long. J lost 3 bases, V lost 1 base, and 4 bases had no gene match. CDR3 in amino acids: CASSLVRTGVKNIQYF. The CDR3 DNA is TGTGCCAGCAGCTTAGTCAGGACAGGGGTCAAAAACATTCAGTACTTC.

Here the CDR3 DNA reads TGTGCCAGCAGGCTGGCGGGAAGCACAGATACGCAGTATTTT. Translation: CASRLAGSTDTQYF. This rearrangement joins TRBV5-4 to TRBJ2-3; D is possibly TRBD2 (6 bases). CDR3 length equals 14 residues. CDR1 is SGHNT and CDR2 is YYREEE in the germline V gene (reference sequence). V gave up 5 bases and J gave up 0 bases, with 10 bases separating them.

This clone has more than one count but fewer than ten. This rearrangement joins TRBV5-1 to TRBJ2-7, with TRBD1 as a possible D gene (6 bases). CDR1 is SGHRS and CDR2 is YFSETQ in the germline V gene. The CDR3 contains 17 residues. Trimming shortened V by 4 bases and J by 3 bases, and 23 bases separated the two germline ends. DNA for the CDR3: TGCGCCAGCAGCCTTGAGACCCGACAGGCCCCATACTACGAGCAGTACTTC. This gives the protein CASSLETRQAPYYEQYF.

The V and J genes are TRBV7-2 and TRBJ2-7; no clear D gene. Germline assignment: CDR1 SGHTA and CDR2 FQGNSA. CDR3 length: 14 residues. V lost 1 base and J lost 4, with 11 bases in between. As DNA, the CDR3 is TGTGCCAGCAGCTTAGAAGACCAGATTTACGAGCAGTACTTC. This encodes CASSLEDQIYEQYF.

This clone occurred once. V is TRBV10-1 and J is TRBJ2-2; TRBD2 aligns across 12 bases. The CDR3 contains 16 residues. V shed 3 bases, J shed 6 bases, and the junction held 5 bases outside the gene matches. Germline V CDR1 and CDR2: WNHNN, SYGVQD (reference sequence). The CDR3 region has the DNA TGCGCCAGCAGTGATGGTCTAGCGGGGGGGTCCGGGGAGCTGTTTTTT. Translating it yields CASSDGLAGGSGELFF.

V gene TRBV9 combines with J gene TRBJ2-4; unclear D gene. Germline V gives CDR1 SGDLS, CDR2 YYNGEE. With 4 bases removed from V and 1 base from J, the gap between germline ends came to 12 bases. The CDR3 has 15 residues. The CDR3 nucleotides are TGTGCCAGCAGCCCGAGCGAAGGGGCCAAAAACATTCAGTACTTC. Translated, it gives CASSPSEGAKNIQYF.

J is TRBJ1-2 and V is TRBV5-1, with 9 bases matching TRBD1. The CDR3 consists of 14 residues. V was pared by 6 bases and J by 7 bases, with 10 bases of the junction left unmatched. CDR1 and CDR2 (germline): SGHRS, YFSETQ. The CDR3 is CASTQRTGAAGYTF. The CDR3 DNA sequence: TGCGCCAGCACCCAAAGGACAGGGGCGGCTGGCTACACCTTC.

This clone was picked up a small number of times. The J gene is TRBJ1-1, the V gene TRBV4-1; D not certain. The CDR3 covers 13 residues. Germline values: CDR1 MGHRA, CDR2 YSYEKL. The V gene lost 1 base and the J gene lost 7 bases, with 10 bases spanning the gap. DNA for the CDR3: TGCGCCAGCAGCCAAGTCCCATTTAATGAAGCTTTCTTT. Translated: CASSQVPFNEAFF.